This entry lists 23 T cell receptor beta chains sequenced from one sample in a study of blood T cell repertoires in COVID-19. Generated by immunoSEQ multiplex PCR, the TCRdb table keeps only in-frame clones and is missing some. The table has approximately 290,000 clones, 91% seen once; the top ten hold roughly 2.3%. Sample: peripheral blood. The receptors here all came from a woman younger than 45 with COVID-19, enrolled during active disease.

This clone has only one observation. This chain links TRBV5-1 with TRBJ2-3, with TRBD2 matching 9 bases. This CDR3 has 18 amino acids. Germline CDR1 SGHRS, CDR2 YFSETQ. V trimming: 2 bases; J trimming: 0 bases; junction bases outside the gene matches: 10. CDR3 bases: TGCGCCAGCAGCTTTGGTAGTAGCGGGAGAGGCAGCACAGATACGCAGTATTTT. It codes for CASSFGSSGRGSTDTQYF.

The CDR3 region is CASSYSRWPGNTIYF. The CDR3 DNA sequence: TGTGCCAGCAGTTACTCGAGGTGGCCTGGAAACACCATATATTTT. The chain is built from TRBV6-6 and TRBJ1-3; D is uncertain. The V end was cut by 0 bases, the J end by 2 bases, with 8 bases between. Germline CDR1 MNHNY, CDR2 SVGAGI (reference sequence). CDR3 length equals 15 residues.

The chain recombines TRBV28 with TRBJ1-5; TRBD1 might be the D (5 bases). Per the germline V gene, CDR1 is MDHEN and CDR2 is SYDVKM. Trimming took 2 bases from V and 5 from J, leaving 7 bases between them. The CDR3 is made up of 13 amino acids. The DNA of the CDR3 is TGTGCCAGCAGTTTACTGGGGCATCAGCCCCAGCATTTT. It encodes CASSLLGHQPQHF.

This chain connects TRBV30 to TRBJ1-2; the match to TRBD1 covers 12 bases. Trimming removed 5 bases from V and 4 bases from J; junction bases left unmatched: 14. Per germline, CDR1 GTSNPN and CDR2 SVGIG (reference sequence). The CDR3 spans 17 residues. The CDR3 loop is CAWDGPGTGGAGYGYTF. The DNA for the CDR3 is TGTGCCTGGGATGGCCCCGGGACAGGGGGCGCAGGCTATGGCTACACCTTC. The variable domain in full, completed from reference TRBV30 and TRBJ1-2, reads SQTIHQWPATLVQPVGSPLSLECTVEGTSNPNLYWYRQAAGRGLQLLFYSVGIGQISSEVPQNLSASRPQDRQFILSSKKLLLSDSGFYLCAWDGPGTGGAGYGYTFGSGTRLTVV.

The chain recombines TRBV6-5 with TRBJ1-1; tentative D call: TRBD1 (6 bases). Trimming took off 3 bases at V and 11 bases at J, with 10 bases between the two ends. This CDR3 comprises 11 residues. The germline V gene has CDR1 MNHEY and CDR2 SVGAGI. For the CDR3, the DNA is TGTGCCAGCAGTTATGGACAGTTGGCTTTCTTT. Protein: CASSYGQLAFF.

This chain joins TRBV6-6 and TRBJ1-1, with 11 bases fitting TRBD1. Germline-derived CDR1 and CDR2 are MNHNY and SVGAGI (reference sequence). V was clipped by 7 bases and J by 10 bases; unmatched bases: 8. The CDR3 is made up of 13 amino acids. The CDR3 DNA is TGTGCCAGCACCTTGGGACAGGGGGAAGGAGCTTTCTTT. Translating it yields CASTLGQGEGAFF.

Here the CDR3 reads CASSDIRGANYGYTF. The CDR3 DNA sequence: TGTGCCAGTAGTGACATCAGGGGAGCTAACTATGGCTACACCTTC. J is TRBJ1-2 and V is TRBV19; TRBD1 is a possible D gene (6 bases). Germline values: CDR1 LNHDA, CDR2 SQIVND (reference sequence). Trimming cost V 5 bases and J 0 bases, with 13 bases left between them. This CDR3 region has 15 residues. The variable domain in full, completed from reference TRBV19 and TRBJ1-2, reads DGGITQSPKYLFRKEGQNVTLSCEQNLNHDAMYWYRQDPGQGLRLIYYSQIVNDFQKGDIAEGYSVSREKKESFPLTVTSAQKNPTAFYLCASSDIRGANYGYTFGSGTRLTVV.

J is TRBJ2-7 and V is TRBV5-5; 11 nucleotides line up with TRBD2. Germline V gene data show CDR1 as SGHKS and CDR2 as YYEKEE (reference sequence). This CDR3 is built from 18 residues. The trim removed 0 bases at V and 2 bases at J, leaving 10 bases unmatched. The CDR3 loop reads CASSLEYSGREYPYEQYF. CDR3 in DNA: TGTGCCAGCAGCTTGGAGTATAGCGGGAGGGAATACCCCTACGAGCAGTACTTC.

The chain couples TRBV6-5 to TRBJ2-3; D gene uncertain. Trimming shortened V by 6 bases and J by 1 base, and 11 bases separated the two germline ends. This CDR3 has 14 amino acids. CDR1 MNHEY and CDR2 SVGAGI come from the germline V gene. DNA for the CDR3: TGTGCCAGCAGGAGCATTTTGGGCACAGATACGCAGTATTTT. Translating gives CASRSILGTDTQYF.

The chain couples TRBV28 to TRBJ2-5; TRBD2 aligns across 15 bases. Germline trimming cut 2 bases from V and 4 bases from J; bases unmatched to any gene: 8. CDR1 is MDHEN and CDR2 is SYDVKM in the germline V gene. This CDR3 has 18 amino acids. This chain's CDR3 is CASSLRPWTSGRGETQYF. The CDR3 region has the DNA TGTGCCAGCAGTTTACGACCTTGGACTAGCGGGAGGGGAGAGACCCAGTACTTC.

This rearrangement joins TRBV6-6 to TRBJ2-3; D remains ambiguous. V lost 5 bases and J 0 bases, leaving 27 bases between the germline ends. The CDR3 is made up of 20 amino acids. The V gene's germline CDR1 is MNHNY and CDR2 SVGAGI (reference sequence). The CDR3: CASSQITPTTQDASTDTQYF. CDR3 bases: TGTGCCAGCAGTCAAATCACCCCAACCACGCAGGATGCTAGCACAGATACGCAGTATTTT.

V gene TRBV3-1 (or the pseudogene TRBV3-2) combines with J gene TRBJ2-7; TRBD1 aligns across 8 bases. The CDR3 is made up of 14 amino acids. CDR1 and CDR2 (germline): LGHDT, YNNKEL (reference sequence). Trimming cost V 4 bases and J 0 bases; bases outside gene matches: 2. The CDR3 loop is CASSRDRFSYEQYF. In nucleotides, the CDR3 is TGTGCCAGCAGCCGGGACAGGTTCTCCTACGAGCAGTACTTC.

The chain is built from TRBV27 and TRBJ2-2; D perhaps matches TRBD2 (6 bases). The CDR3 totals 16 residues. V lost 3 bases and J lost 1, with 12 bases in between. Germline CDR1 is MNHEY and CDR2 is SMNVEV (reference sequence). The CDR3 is CASSLRGGVNTGELFF. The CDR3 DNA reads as TGTGCCAGCAGTTTGCGGGGAGGAGTGAACACCGGGGAGCTGTTTTTT.

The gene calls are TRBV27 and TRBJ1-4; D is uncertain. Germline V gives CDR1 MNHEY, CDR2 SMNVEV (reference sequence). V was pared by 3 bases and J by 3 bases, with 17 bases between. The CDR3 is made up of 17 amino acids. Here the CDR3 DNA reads TGTGCCAGCAGTTTTAGCGGGAACCCGGGTCCTAATGAAAAACTGTTTTTT. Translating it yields CASSFSGNPGPNEKLFF.

The CDR3 here is CASSSGIQGIGYGYTF. For the CDR3, the DNA is TGTGCCAGCAGTTCAGGAATACAGGGCATAGGCTATGGCTACACCTTC. This chain connects TRBV27 to TRBJ1-2; D is possibly TRBD1 (6 bases). The V end was cut by 4 bases, the J end by 4 bases, with 19 bases between. CDR1 is MNHEY and CDR2 is SMNVEV in the germline V gene (reference sequence). The CDR3 extends over 16 amino acids.

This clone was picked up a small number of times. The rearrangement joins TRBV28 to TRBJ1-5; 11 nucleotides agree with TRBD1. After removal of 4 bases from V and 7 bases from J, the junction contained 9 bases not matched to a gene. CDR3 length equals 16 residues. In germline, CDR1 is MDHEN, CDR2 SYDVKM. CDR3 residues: CASSSSGTGGRQPQHF. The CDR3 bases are TGTGCCAGCAGTTCATCAGGGACAGGGGGACGACAGCCCCAGCATTTT.

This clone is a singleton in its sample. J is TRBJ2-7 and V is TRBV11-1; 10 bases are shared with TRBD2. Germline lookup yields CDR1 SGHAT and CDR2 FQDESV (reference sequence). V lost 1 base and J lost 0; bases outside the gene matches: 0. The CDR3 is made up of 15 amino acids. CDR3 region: CASSLGTSGSYEQYF. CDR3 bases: TGTGCCAGCAGCTTAGGGACTAGCGGCTCCTACGAGCAGTACTTC.

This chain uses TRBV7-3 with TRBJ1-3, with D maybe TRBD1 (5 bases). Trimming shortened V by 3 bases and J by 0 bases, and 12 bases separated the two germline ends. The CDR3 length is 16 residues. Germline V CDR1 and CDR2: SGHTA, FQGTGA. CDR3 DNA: TGTGCCAGCAGCTTGGCCGGGACTGGCTCTGGAAACACCATATATTTT. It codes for CASSLAGTGSGNTIYF. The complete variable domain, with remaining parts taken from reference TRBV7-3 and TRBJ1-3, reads GAGVSQTPSNKVTEKGKYVELRCDPISGHTALYWYRQSLGQGPEFLIYFQGTGAADDSGLPNDRFFAVRPEGSVSTLKIQRTERGDSAVYLCASSLAGTGSGNTIYFGEGSWLTVV.

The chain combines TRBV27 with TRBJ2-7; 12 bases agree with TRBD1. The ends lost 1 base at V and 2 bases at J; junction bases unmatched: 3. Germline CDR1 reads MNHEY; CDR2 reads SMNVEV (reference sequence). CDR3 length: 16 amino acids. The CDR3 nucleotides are TGTGCCAGCAGTTTATTACGGGACAGGGGGCCCTACGAGCAGTACTTC. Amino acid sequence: CASSLLRDRGPYEQYF.

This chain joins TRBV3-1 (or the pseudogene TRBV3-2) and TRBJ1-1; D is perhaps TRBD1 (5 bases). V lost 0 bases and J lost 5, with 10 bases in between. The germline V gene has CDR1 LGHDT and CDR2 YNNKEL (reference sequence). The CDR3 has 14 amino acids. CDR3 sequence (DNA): TGTGCCAGCAGCCAAGATTTCGCAGGGACTGAAGCTTTCTTT. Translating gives CASSQDFAGTEAFF.

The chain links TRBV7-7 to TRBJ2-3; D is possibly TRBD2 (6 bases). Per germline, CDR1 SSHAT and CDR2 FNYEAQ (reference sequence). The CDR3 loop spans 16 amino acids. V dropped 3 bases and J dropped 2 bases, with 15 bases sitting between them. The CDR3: CASSLFRRAHTDTQYF. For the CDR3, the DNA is TGTGCCAGCAGCTTGTTTAGGAGGGCCCACACAGATACGCAGTATTTT. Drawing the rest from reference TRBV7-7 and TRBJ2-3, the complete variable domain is GAGVSQSPRYKVTKRGQDVTLRCDPISSHATLYWYQQALGQGPEFLTYFNYEAQPDKSGLPSDRFSAERPEGSISTLTIQRTEQRDSAMYRCASSLFRRAHTDTQYFGPGTRLTVL.

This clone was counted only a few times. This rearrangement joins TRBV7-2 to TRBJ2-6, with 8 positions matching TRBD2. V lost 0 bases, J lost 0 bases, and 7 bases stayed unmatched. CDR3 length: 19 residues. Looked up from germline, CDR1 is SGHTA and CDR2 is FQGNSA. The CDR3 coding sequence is TGTGCCAGCAGCTTAGCGGGTAGCGGGACCTTCTCTGGGGCCAACGTCCTGACTTTC. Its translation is CASSLAGSGTFSGANVLTF. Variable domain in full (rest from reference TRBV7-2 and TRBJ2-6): GAGVSQSPSNKVTEKGKDVELRCDPISGHTALYWYRQSLGQGLEFLIYFQGNSAPDKSGLPSDRFSAERTGGSVSTLTIQRTQQEDSAVYLCASSLAGSGTFSGANVLTFGAGSRLTVL.

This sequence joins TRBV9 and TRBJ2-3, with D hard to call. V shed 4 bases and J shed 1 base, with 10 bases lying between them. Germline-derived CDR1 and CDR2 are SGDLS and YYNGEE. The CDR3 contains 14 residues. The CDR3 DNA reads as TGTGCCAGCAGCCCTAATTCGGGCACAGATACGCAGTATTTT. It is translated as CASSPNSGTDTQYF.